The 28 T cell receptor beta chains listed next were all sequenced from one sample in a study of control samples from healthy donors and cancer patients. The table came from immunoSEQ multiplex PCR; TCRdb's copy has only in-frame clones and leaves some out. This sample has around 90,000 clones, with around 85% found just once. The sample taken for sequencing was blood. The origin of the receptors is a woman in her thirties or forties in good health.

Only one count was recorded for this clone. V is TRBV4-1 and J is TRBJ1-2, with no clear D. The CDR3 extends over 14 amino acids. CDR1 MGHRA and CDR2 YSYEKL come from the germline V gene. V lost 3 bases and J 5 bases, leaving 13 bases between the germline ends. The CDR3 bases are TGCGCCAGCAGCCAGGGTAGGGCGGGATATGGCTACACCTTC. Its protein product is CASSQGRAGYGYTF.

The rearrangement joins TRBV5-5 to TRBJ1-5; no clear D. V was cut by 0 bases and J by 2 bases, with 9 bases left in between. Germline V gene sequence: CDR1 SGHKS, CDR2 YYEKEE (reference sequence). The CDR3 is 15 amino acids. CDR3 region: CASSLGAWGNQPQHF. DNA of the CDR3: TGTGCCAGCAGCTTGGGGGCCTGGGGCAATCAGCCCCAGCATTTT.

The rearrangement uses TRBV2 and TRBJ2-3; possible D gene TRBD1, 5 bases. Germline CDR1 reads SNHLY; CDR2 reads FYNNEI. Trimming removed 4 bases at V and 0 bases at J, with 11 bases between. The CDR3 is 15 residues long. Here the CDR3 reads CASSVGHTSTDTQYF. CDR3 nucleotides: TGTGCCAGCAGTGTCGGACACACCAGCACAGATACGCAGTATTTT.

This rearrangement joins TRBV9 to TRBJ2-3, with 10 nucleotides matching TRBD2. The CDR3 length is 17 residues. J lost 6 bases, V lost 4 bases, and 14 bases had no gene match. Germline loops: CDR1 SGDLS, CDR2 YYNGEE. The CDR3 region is CASSPKERGGPFDTQYF. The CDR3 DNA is TGTGCCAGCAGCCCCAAGGAGCGGGGGGGCCCCTTTGATACGCAGTATTTT.

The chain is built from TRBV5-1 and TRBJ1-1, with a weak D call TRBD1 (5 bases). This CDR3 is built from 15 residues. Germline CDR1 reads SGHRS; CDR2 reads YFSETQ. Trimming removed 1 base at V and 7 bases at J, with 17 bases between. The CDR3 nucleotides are TGCGCCAGCAGCTTGTTGGCGTTCCGGGGGAATGAAGCTTTCTTT. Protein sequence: CASSLLAFRGNEAFF.

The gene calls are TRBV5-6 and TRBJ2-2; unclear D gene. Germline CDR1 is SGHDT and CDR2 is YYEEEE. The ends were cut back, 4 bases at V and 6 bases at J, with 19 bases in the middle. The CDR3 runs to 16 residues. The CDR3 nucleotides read TGTGCCAGCAGCCCACCAGGTCTCATCGGGCCCGGGGAGCTGTTTTTT. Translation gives CASSPPGLIGPGELFF.

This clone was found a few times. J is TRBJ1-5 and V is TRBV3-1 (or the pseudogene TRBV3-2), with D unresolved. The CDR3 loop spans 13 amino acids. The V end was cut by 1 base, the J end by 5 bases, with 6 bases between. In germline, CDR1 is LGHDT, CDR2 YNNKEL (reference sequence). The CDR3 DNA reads TGTGCCAGCAGCCAAGGTTCCTATCAGCCCCAGCATTTT. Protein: CASSQGSYQPQHF.

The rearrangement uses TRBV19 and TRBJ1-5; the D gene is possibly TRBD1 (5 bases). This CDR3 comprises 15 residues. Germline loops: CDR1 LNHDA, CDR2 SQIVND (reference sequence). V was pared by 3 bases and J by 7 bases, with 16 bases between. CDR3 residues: CASSIKTGGGQPQHF. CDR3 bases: TGTGCCAGTAGTATTAAGACGGGCGGGGGGCAGCCCCAGCATTTT.

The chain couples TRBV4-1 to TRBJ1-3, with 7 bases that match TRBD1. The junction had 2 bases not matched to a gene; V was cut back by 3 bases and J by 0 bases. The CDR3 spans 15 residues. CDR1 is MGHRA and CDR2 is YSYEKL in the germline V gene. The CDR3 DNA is TGCGCCAGCAGCCATGACAGGGCCTCTGGAAACACCATATATTTT. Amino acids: CASSHDRASGNTIYF.

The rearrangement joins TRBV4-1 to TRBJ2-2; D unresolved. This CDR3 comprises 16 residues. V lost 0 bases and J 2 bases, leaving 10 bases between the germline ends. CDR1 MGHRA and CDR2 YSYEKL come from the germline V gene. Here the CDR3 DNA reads TGCGCCAGCAGCCAAGATCACACAGCCAACACCGGGGAGCTGTTTTTT. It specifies CASSQDHTANTGELFF.

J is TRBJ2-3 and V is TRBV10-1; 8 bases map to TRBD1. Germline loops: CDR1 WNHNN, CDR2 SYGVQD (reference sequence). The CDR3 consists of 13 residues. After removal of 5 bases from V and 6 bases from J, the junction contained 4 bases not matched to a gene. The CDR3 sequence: CASSWTGRDTQYF. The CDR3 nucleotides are TGCGCCAGCAGTTGGACAGGGAGGGATACGCAGTATTTT.

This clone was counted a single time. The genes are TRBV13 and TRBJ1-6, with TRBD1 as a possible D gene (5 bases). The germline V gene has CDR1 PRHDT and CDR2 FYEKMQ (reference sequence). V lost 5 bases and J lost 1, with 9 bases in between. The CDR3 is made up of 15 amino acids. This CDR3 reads CASSGALSYNSPLHF. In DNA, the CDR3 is TGTGCCAGCAGCGGGGCGTTGTCCTATAATTCACCCCTCCACTTT.

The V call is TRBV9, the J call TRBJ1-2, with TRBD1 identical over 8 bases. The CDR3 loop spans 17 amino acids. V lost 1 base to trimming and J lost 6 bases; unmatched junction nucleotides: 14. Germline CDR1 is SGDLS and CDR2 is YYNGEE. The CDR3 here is CASSVTGPGGSPDGYTF. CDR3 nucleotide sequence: TGTGCCAGCAGCGTAACGGGCCCAGGGGGCAGCCCAGATGGCTACACCTTC. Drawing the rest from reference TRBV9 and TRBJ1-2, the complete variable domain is DSGVTQTPKHLITATGQRVTLRCSPRSGDLSVYWYQQSLDQGLQFLIQYYNGEERAKGNILERFSAQQFPDLHSELNLSSLELGDSALYFCASSVTGPGGSPDGYTFGSGTRLTVV.

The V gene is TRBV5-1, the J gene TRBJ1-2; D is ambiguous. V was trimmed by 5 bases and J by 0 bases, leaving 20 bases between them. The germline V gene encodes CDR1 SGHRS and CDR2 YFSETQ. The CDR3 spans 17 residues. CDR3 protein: CASSNSGVQASNYGYTF. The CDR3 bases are TGCGCCAGCAGTAACTCCGGGGTGCAGGCTTCTAACTATGGCTACACCTTC.

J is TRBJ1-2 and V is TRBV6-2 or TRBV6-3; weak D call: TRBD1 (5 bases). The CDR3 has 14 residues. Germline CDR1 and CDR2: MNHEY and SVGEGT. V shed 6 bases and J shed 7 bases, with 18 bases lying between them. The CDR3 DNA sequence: TGTGCCAGCAGCTCCAACGCGGGGGGTGGTGGCTACACCTTC. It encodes CASSSNAGGGGYTF.

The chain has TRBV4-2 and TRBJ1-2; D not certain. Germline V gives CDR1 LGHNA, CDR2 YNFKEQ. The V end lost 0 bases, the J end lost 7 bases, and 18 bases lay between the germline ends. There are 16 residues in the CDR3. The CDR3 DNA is TGTGCCAGCAGCCAAGAAAGGTCACGGGGAGGGTTTGGCTACACCTTC. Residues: CASSQERSRGGFGYTF.

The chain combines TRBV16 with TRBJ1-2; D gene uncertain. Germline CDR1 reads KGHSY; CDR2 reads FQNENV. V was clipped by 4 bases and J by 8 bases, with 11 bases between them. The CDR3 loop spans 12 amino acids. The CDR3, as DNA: TGTGCCAGCAGCCCTGACCGGGTGGGCTACACCTTC. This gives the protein CASSPDRVGYTF.

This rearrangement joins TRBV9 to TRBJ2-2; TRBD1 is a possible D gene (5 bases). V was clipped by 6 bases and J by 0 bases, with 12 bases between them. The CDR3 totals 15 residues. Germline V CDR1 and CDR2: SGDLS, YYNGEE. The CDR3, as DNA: TGTGCCAGCAAGCAGGGCCTCTCGAACACCGGGGAGCTGTTTTTT. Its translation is CASKQGLSNTGELFF.

CDR3 protein: CASSLLDTDNEQFF. The CDR3 coding sequence is TGTGCCAGCAGTCTCCTAGACACTGACAATGAGCAGTTCTTC. V usage is TRBV6-2 or TRBV6-3 and J usage is TRBJ2-1; no definite D call. This CDR3 is 14 amino acids long. Looked up from germline, CDR1 is MNHEY and CDR2 is SVGEGT. Trimming left V 5 bases short and J 5 bases short, with 13 bases between.

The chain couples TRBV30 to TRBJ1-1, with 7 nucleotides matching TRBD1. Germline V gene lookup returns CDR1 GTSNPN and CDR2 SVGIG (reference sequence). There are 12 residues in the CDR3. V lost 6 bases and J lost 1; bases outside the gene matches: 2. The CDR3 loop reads CACRTGNTEAFF. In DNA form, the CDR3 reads TGTGCCTGCCGGACAGGGAACACTGAAGCTTTCTTT.

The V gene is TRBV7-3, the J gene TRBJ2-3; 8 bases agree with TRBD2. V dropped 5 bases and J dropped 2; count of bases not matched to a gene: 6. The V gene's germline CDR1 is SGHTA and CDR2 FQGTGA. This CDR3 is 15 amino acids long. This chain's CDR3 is CASSPGGPTTDTQYF. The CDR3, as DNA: TGTGCCAGCAGCCCGGGGGGGCCAACCACAGATACGCAGTATTTT.

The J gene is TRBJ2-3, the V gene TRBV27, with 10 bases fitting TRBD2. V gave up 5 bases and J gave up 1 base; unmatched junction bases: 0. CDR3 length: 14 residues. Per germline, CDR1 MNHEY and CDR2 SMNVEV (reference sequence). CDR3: CASSGTSGTDTQYF. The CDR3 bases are TGTGCCAGCAGTGGGACTAGCGGCACAGATACGCAGTATTTT.

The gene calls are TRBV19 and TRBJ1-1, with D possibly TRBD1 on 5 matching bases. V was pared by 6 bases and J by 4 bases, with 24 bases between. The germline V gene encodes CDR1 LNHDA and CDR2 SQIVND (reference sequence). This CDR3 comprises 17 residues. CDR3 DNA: TGTGCCAGTAGGGGATTGGGACCCCAGGATGAGGGCACTGAAGCTTTCTTT. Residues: CASRGLGPQDEGTEAFF. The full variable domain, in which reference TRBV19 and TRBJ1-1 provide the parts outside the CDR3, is DGGITQSPKYLFRKEGQNVTLSCEQNLNHDAMYWYRQDPGQGLRLIYYSQIVNDFQKGDIAEGYSVSREKKESFPLTVTSAQKNPTAFYLCASRGLGPQDEGTEAFFGQGTRLTVV.

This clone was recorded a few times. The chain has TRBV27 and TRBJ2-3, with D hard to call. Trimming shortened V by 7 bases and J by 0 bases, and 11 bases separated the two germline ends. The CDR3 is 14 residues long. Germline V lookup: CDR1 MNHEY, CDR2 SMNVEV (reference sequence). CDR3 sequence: CASKDFRSTDTQYF. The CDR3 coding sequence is TGTGCCAGCAAGGATTTTCGAAGCACAGATACGCAGTATTTT.

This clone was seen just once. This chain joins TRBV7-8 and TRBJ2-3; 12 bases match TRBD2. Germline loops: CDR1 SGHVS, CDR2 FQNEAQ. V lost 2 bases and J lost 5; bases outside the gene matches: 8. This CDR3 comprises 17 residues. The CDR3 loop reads CASSLSLAGGQGDTQYF. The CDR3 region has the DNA TGTGCCAGCAGCTTATCGCTAGCGGGGGGGCAAGGAGATACGCAGTATTTT.

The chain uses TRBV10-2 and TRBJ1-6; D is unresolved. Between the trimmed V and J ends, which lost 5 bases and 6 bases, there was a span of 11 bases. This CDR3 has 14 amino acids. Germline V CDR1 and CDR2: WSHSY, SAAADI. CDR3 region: CASSYVEGNSPLHF. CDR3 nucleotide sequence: TGCGCCAGCAGTTACGTGGAGGGTAATTCACCCCTCCACTTT.

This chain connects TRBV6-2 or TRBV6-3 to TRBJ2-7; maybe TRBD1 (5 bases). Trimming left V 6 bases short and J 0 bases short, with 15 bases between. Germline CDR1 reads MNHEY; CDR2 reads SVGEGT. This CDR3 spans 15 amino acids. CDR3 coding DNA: TGTGCCAGCAGCCTACGGCAGGGTAGCTCCTACGAGCAGTACTTC. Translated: CASSLRQGSSYEQYF.

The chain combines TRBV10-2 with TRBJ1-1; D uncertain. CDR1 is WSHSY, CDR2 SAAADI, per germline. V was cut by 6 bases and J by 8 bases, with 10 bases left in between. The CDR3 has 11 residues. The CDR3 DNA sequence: TGCGCCAGCAGGGAGGACGGGGAAGCTTTCTTT. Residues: CASREDGEAFF.